The sequence of this TCR beta chain was determined in a study of beta chain features in type 1 diabetes. Based on CD45RO/CCR7/CD25/CD127/CD95/CD27, CD4+ regulatory, stem cell-like memory, naive and central memory cells were sorted. Each of the sorted populations had a purity greater than 95%. Since all of the isolated RNA was reverse transcribed, expressed TCRB transcripts were what got sequenced. Repertoires were generated with immunoSEQ multiplex PCR, while TCRdb's copy carries only in-frame clones and drops some. The sample includes 250,000 to 350,000 clones, approximately 11% of them seen just once. V was cut by 10 bases and J by 6 bases, with 22 bases left in between. This CDR3 comprises 15 residues. Germline CDR1 and CDR2: LNHDA and SQIVND (reference sequence).

Specimen: naive CD4+ T cells from blood. The TCR was taken from a young woman in good health. The genes are TRBV19 and TRBJ2-1; a possible D gene is TRBD2 (6 bases). The CDR3 here is CATSERAMGLNEQFF. As DNA, the CDR3 is TGTGCCACTAGCGAGCGGGCCATGGGTCTCAATGAGCAGTTCTTC.